This T cell receptor (beta chain) is drawn from a study of blood T cell repertoires in COVID-19. About the study: Spain, Italy and the United States supplied samples that represented acute and convalescent COVID-19. The analysed material was cDNA or gDNA that came from T cells, B-cell-depleted T cells, or PBMCs.

The CDR3 has 17 amino acids. Authors' methods: Reference gene primer amplification gave estimated nucleated cell counts. Here immunoSEQ multiplex PCR was the method, and the copy in TCRdb shows in-frame clones only, minus some. Clone size and the V and J calls come from that table; the DNA yielded D and trimming. This repertoire shows tens of thousands of clones, less than 85% found once; its top ten account for 38%. The TCR sequence derives from an elderly man with acute or convalescent COVID-19. This chain links TRBV21-1 with TRBJ1-2; the table's D call, TRBD1, has no DNA check behind it. TRBV21-1 is given as a pseudogene. The sequencing input was peripheral blood. CDR3 sequence (DNA): TGTGCCAGCAGCAAAGTCCAGGGGAGTTGGGAGAACTATGGCTACACCTTC. It codes for CASSKVQGSWENYGYTF.